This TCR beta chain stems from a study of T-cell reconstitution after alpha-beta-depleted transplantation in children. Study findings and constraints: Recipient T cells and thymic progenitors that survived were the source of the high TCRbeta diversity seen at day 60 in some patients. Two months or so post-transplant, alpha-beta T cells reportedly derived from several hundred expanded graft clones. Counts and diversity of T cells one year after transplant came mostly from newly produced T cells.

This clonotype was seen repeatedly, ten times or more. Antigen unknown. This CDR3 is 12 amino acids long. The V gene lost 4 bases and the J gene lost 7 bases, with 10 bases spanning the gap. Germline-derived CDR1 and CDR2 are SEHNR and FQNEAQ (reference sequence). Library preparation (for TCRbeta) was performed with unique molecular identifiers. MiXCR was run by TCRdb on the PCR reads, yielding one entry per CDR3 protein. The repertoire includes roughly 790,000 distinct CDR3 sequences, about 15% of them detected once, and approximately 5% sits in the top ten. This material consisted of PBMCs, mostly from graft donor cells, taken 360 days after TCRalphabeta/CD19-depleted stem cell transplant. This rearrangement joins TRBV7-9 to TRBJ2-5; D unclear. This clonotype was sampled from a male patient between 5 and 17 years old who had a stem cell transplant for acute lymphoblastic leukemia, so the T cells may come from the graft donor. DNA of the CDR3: TGTGCCAGCAGCTCCGATTTGGGGACCCAGTACTTC. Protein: CASSSDLGTQYF. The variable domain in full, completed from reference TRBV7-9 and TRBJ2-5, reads DTGVSQNPRHKITKRGQNVTFRCDPISEHNRLYWYRQTLGQGPEFLTYFQNEAQLEKSRLLSDRFSAERPKGSFSTLEIQRTEQGDSAMYLCASSSDLGTQYFGPGTRLLVL.